This T cell receptor beta chain is drawn from a study of T cells in Graves' hyperthyroidism and ophthalmopathy. The wider study: Blood was drawn when the patient was first diagnosed and still untreated.

Study results and limitations: Ophthalmopathy stood apart from stable hyperthyroidism in a 13 V-J model.

Amplified regions were TCR beta CDR3 sequences from RNA transcripts. HTBI primers were employed in a first-round RT-PCR of the TCR CDR3. In TCRdb, the multiplex PCR reads were re-called with MiXCR into one record per CDR3 protein. The sample lists around 600,000 distinct CDR3 sequences, around 14% seen once, with around 7.8% in the top ten. This clonotype was seen many times. Its matching antigen is unknown. The origin of this receptor is a woman aged 25-40 years with Graves' hyperthyroidism. Sequencing was performed on blood.

The CDR3 region has the DNA TGTGCCACCAGCAGAGCACTAGGCCAAGAGACCCAGTACTTC. As protein: CATSRALGQETQYF. The chain carries TRBV15 and TRBJ2-5; D possibly corresponds to TRBD2 (5 bases). This CDR3 region has 14 residues. Trimming removed 1 base at V and 1 base at J, with 7 bases between. The V gene's germline CDR1 is LNHNV and CDR2 YYDKDF (reference sequence).